This TCR beta chain was found in a study of PD-1 blockade in mismatch repair-deficient tumors. Study overall: Enrolled about 2012-2016, patients had progressing, pretreated mismatch repair-deficient cancers of about twelve types. Findings and limits, study-wide: Rapid post-treatment expansion, then contraction, generally preceding radiologic response, marked tumor-resident clones.

Here immunoSEQ multiplex PCR was the method, and the copy in TCRdb shows in-frame clones only, minus some. The data show about 51,000 clones, more than 75% seen once. This clone was observed once. What it binds is unknown. All patients were mismatch repair deficient, assessed by either PCR or immunohistochemistry. The TCR-sequenced patients were a few responders to pembrolizumab. This CDR3 is built from 17 residues. CDR1 is SGHVS and CDR2 is FQNEAQ in the germline V gene. V lost 2 bases to trimming and J lost 6 bases; unmatched junction nucleotides: 11. Specimen: peripheral blood, collected 4 weeks after starting pembrolizumab. This sequence originates from an adult with mismatch repair-deficient cancer. The V call is TRBV7-8, the J call TRBJ2-1, with TRBD2 identical over 9 bases. The CDR3 bases are TGTGCCAGCAGCTTACCAGGGGAACTAGCGGGCCTCAATGAGCAGTTCTTC. Its translation is CASSLPGELAGLNEQFF.